This T cell receptor (beta chain) appears in the sequencing data of a study of blood T cell repertoires in COVID-19. Study background: Both acute and convalescent COVID-19 samples were obtained from the United States, Italy and Spain.

Germline V lookup: CDR1 LGHDT, CDR2 YNNKEL (reference sequence). After removal of 1 base from V and 13 bases from J, the junction contained 6 bases not matched to a gene. There are 14 residues in the CDR3. Authors' methods: Counts of nucleated cells, estimated from reference gene primer amplification, were obtained. Only in-frame clones appear in the TCRdb table, and some are missing; sequencing was by immunoSEQ multiplex PCR. The V and J calls and clone size come from that table; D and trimming were worked out from the DNA. The sample consists of about 160,000 clones, approximately 85% of them appearing once.

The V call is TRBV3-1 (or the pseudogene TRBV3-2), the J call TRBJ2-1; 11 nucleotides match TRBD2. This clonotype was sampled from a man aged 55 to 70 who had recovered from COVID-19. The sequenced sample consisted of peripheral blood. CDR3 amino acids: CASSQGLAGGGQFF. In nucleotides, the CDR3 is TGTGCCAGCAGCCAAGGGCTAGCGGGGGGCGGACAGTTCTTC.